The source of this T cell receptor (beta chain) is a study of cytomegalovirus exposure and HLA in healthy donors. Study results and caveats: The analysis excluded some indistinguishable V segments, including TRBV6-2 and TRBV6-3. Using a false discovery rate of 0.05, a later analysis showed that approximately 17,000 TCR beta sequences were associated with HLA alleles. A later analysis by the authors found several of the most significant clusters apparently linked to common viral pathogens.

Only a few counts were recorded for this clone. Its antigen is currently unknown. The PCR had 60 Vbeta and 13 Jbeta primers. Data came from immunoSEQ multiplex PCR; TCRdb stores just in-frame clones and leaves some out. The sample lists fewer than 250,000 clones, more than 65% occurring once. Each of the donors was a healthy bone marrow donor. The CDR3 runs 15 residues. V was cut by 1 base and J by 4 bases, with 8 bases left in between. The V gene's germline CDR1 is MNHEY and CDR2 SMNVEV (reference sequence). Source material: PBMCs. The genes are TRBV27 and TRBJ1-6; TRBD1 is a possible D gene (6 bases). This sequence was found in a woman aged 25 to 45 in good health and CMV-seropositive. CDR3 region: CASSLFGQYNSPLHF. In DNA form, the CDR3 reads TGTGCCAGCAGTTTATTTGGACAGTATAATTCACCCCTCCACTTT.